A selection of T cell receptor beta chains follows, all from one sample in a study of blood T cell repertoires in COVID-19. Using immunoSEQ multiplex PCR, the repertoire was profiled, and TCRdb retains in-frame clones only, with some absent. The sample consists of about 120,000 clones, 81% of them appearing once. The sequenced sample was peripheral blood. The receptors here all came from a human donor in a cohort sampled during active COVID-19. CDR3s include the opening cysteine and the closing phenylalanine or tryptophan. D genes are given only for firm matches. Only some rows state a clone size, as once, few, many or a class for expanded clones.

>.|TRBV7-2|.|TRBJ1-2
TGTGCCAGCACCATAGGGGGCTATGGCTACACCTTC
CASTIGGYGYTF
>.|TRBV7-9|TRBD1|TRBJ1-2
TGTGCCAGCAGCCCGGACAGGTTTGAGTATGGCTACACCTTC
CASSPDRFEYGYTF
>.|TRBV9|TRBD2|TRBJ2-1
TGTGCCAGCAGCGTTGCTAGCGGGGGACCCTACAATGAGCAGTTCTTC
CASSVASGGPYNEQFF
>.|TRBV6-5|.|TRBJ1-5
TGTGCCAGCAGTTTAGGACAGAACAATCAGCCCCAGCATTTT
CASSLGQNNQPQHF
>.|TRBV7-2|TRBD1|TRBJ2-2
TGTGCCAGCAGCAAACAGGGGACGGCGAACACCGGGGAGCTGTTTTTT
CASSKQGTANTGELFF
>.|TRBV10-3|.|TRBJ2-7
TGTGCCATCAGTGAGTCGATTGAGCTCCACGAGCAGTACTTC
CAISESIELHEQYF
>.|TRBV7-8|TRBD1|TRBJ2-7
TGTGCCAGCAGCTTAACCCCGACAGGGCGGAACGAGCAGTACTTC
CASSLTPTGRNEQYF
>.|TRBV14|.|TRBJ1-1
TGTGCCAGCACCGTAGGGAGAAGGACTGAAGCTTTCTTT
CASTVGRRTEAFF
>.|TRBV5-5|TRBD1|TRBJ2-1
TGTGCCAGCAGCTTGGACCGGGACAGGGGCAATGAGCAGTTCTTC
CASSLDRDRGNEQFF
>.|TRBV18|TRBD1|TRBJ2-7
TGTGCCAGCTCACGGGGGACAGGGAATGAGCAGTACTTC
CASSRGTGNEQYF
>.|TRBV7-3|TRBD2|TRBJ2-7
TGTGCCAGCAGCTTAACCCCAGCGGGAGGGCCAGAGGGAGAGCAGTACTTC
CASSLTPAGGPEGEQYF
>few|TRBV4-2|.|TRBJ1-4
TGTGCCAGCAGCCGAAAACAGGTCCTTAATGAAAAACTGTTTTTT
CASSRKQVLNEKLFF
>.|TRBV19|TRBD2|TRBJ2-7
TGTGCCAGTAGTAAGGTCGCGGGGGGGCCCTCCTACGAGCAGTACTTC
CASSKVAGGPSYEQYF
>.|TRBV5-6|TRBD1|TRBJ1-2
TGTGCCAGCAGCTTGGGAGATACAGGGGGCGTTTTCGATGGCTACACCTTC
CASSLGDTGGVFDGYTF
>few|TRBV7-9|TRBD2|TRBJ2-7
TGTGCCAGCAGCTTTACTGTTTCGAGCGGGGCTCCCTACGAGCAGTACTTC
CASSFTVSSGAPYEQYF
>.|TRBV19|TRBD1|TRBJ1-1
TGTGCCACTAGGAACAGGGGCCAGAACACTGAAGCTTTCTTT
CATRNRGQNTEAFF
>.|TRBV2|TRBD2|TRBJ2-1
TGTGCCAGCCGGACTAGCGGGGGGGCCGCGAATGAGCAGTTCTTC
CASRTSGGAANEQFF